Described below is a single TCR beta chain sequence and its context. Clones were read by immunoSEQ multiplex PCR, and TCRdb kept only the in-frame ones, dropping some. The table includes approximately 30,000 clones, about four fifths detected once. These data belong to a study of T cells in localized non-small cell lung cancer. The starting material was peripheral blood, obtained before any cancer treatment. The sequence was collected from a male donor aged 60 or over with stage II squamous cell lung carcinoma.

The CDR3 nucleotides read TGTGCCAGCAGTGAAATTCCAACCGGGGAGCTGTTTTTT. It is translated as CASSEIPTGELFF. The chain employs TRBV2 and TRBJ2-2; D uncertain. The CDR3 runs 13 residues. V lost 2 bases and J lost 5, with 6 bases in between. Germline assignment: CDR1 SNHLY and CDR2 FYNNEI.